The 27 T cell receptor beta chains reported below all come from one sample, sequenced in a study of Ad26.COV2.S vaccination and SARS-CoV-2 variants. Sample treatment: around 19 received Ad26.COV2.S at low or high dose, single or two shots; roughly five received placebo; per-sample allocation not given. Day 63 following the first vaccine or placebo injection was when the samples were taken. The repertoire was sequenced with immunoSEQ multiplex PCR; TCRdb's copy has only in-frame clones and lacks some. The repertoire has over 400,000 clones, around 90% of them found once; the top ten carry about 4.4%. Sequencing was performed on peripheral blood, taken in a trial of Ad26.COV2.S vaccine versus placebo. These receptors were obtained from a person between 18 and 65 years old who received the Ad26.COV2.S COVID-19 vaccine or a placebo.

This clone was seen a few times. J is TRBJ1-2 and V is TRBV15; D remains ambiguous. The germline gives CDR1 LNHNV, CDR2 YYDKDF (reference sequence). This CDR3 region has 14 residues. V was cut by 0 bases and J by 3 bases, with 8 bases left in between. CDR3 in DNA: TGTGCCACCAGCAGAGATCGTGTAGACTATGGCTACACCTTC. It is translated as CATSRDRVDYGYTF.

This sequence joins TRBV28 and TRBJ2-2, with D possibly matching TRBD1 (6 bases). V was clipped by 5 bases and J by 0 bases, with 16 bases between them. Germline assignment: CDR1 MDHEN and CDR2 SYDVKM. CDR3 size: 17 residues. The CDR3 nucleotides are TGTGCCAGCAGTATCTCCCACGGGACAACGAACACCGGGGAGCTGTTTTTT. It translates to CASSISHGTTNTGELFF.

The V and J genes are TRBV5-1 and TRBJ2-7; 14 nucleotides agree with TRBD2. Germline CDR1 reads SGHRS; CDR2 reads YFSETQ. V shed 4 bases, J shed 5 bases, and the junction held 8 bases outside the gene matches. This CDR3 has 16 residues. As DNA, the CDR3 is TGCGCCAGCAGCATGGGACTAGCGGGAGTTCAGGACGAGCAGTACTTC. Encoded protein: CASSMGLAGVQDEQYF.

This clone came up once. This chain uses TRBV6-6 with TRBJ2-7, with a tentative D call TRBD1 (5 bases). The V gene's germline CDR1 is MNHNY and CDR2 SVGAGI (reference sequence). Trimming removed 10 bases from V and 5 bases from J, with 21 bases in between. The CDR3 is 14 residues long. CDR3 loop: CATRQGQILDEQYF. In DNA form, the CDR3 reads TGTGCCACCCGGCAGGGCCAGATTTTAGACGAGCAGTACTTC.

Notes on this clone: Different DNA sequences within this sample yield the same CDR3. The rearrangement uses TRBV28 and TRBJ2-7; D gene ambiguous. The CDR3 covers 11 residues. Germline loops: CDR1 MDHEN, CDR2 SYDVKM. V lost 5 bases to trimming and J lost 1 base, with 3 bases between them. CDR3 nucleotide sequence: TGTGCCAGCAGTGTTTCCTACGAGCAGTACTTC. Protein: CASSVSYEQYF.

This chain joins TRBV28 and TRBJ2-4; 8 bases agree with TRBD1. Germline values: CDR1 MDHEN, CDR2 SYDVKM. This CDR3 contains 20 residues. Trimming removed 5 bases from V and 1 base from J; junction bases left unmatched: 19. The CDR3 spells CASSASRNRQGMPAKNIQYF. As DNA, the CDR3 is TGTGCCAGCAGTGCGTCCCGCAATAGACAGGGGATGCCGGCCAAAAACATTCAGTACTTC.

The chain links TRBV27 to TRBJ2-6; the D gene could be TRBD1 or TRBD2 (5 bases each). V was cut by 2 bases and J by 1 base, with 15 bases left in between. Germline V gene lookup returns CDR1 MNHEY and CDR2 SMNVEV (reference sequence). CDR3 length: 18 residues. DNA for the CDR3: TGTGCCAGCAGTTTAAGGGGACCTAAGAATTCTGGGGCCAACGTCCTGACTTTC. Translating it yields CASSLRGPKNSGANVLTF.

This chain connects TRBV2 to TRBJ2-3, with 10 bases aligning to TRBD1. CDR1 is SNHLY, CDR2 FYNNEI, per germline. V gave up 6 bases and J gave up 6 bases; unmatched junction bases: 9. CDR3 length equals 15 residues. In nucleotides, the CDR3 is TGTGCCAGCAGCGGGGACAGGGGATCTTCCGATACGCAGTATTTT. It translates to CASSGDRGSSDTQYF.

This rearrangement joins TRBV28 to TRBJ2-4; 9 bases line up with TRBD1. The CDR3 spans 19 residues. The junction had 20 bases not matched to a gene; V was cut back by 7 bases and J by 4 bases. The germline gives CDR1 MDHEN, CDR2 SYDVKM. The CDR3 sequence: CASTLSGFYSGTGKNIQYF. CDR3 sequence (DNA): TGTGCCAGCACCCTCTCCGGTTTCTACTCCGGGACAGGGAAAAACATTCAGTACTTC.

The chain joins TRBV5-1 to TRBJ2-5, with 8 bases aligning to TRBD2. Per germline, CDR1 SGHRS and CDR2 YFSETQ. Trimming at V came to 6 bases and at J to 6 bases, leaving 13 bases not matched to a gene. CDR3 length equals 15 residues. CDR3 DNA sequence: TGCGCCAGCACCCTATGGGTAGCGGGATGGCAGACCCAGTACTTC. It specifies CASTLWVAGWQTQYF.

With respect to this clone: A single base separates this from a much larger clone, so it may be a read error. The chain links TRBV27 to TRBJ2-5; D unclear. Trimming cost V 4 bases and J 5 bases, with 5 bases left between them. The germline CDR1 and CDR2 sequences are MNHEY and SMNVEV (reference sequence). The CDR3 is 11 residues long. The CDR3 DNA follows: TGTGCCAGCAGTTATGGGGAGACCCAGTACTTC. Its protein product is CASSYGETQYF.

The chain links TRBV10-3 to TRBJ2-7; 8 bases are shared with TRBD1. Germline V gene data show CDR1 as ENHRY and CDR2 as SYGVKD. The CDR3 covers 13 residues. V dropped 11 bases and J dropped 1; count of bases not matched to a gene: 7. The CDR3 sequence: CAVRDRPSYEQYF. The CDR3 region has the DNA TGTGCCGTCCGGGACAGGCCTTCCTACGAGCAGTACTTC.

The chain employs TRBV7-9 and TRBJ2-7, with TRBD2 as a possible D gene (5 bases). Germline CDR1 is SEHNR and CDR2 is FQNEAQ (reference sequence). CDR3 length: 12 amino acids. The germline V and J ends were trimmed by 2 bases and 6 bases, with 8 bases remaining between them. The CDR3 reads CASSLRGLEQYF. Written as DNA, the CDR3 is TGTGCCAGCAGCTTAAGAGGGCTCGAGCAGTACTTC.

The V call is TRBV6-1, the J call TRBJ2-1; 11 bases are shared with TRBD2. CDR3 length equals 17 residues. Germline V gene data show CDR1 as MNHNS and CDR2 as SASEGT. V gave up 4 bases and J gave up 4 bases; unmatched junction bases: 9. The CDR3 here is CASSAARLAGSYNEQFF. The CDR3 region has the DNA TGTGCCAGCAGTGCCGCAAGACTAGCGGGATCTTACAATGAGCAGTTCTTC.

The V call is TRBV11-3, the J call TRBJ2-7; D may be TRBD2 (5 bases). Per germline, CDR1 SGHNT and CDR2 YENEEA. The CDR3 has 14 amino acids. V gave up 0 bases and J gave up 9 bases, with 15 bases separating them. The CDR3 region is CASSLDGLAEGQYF. The DNA for the CDR3 is TGTGCCAGCAGCTTAGACGGTCTAGCAGAAGGGCAGTACTTC.

The chain has TRBV4-1 and TRBJ1-3; D not resolved. From germline, CDR1 is MGHRA and CDR2 YSYEKL. This CDR3 spans 19 amino acids. The ends were cut back, 4 bases at V and 4 bases at J, with 26 bases in the middle. The CDR3 loop reads CASSPPGSSVSALGNTIYF. CDR3 sequence (DNA): TGCGCCAGCAGCCCACCCGGATCTTCGGTATCCGCTCTGGGAAACACCATATATTTT.

V and J are TRBV27 and TRBJ2-1; D call uncertain. Germline V gives CDR1 MNHEY, CDR2 SMNVEV (reference sequence). This CDR3 has 13 residues. Between the trimmed V and J ends, which lost 3 bases and 5 bases, there was a span of 8 bases. CDR3: CASSFGVNNEQFF. In DNA form, the CDR3 reads TGTGCCAGCAGTTTTGGGGTGAACAATGAGCAGTTCTTC.

V is TRBV4-3 and J is TRBJ2-7; D is undetermined. CDR1 and CDR2 (germline): LGHNA, YSLEER. The CDR3 runs 15 residues. Trimming pared 2 bases from V and 0 bases from J, leaving 11 bases between. The CDR3 here is CASSQILQLSYEQYF. For the CDR3, the DNA is TGCGCCAGCAGCCAAATCTTGCAACTCTCCTACGAGCAGTACTTC.

This clone was counted once. The CDR3 reads CSVAGGSHYEQYF. For the CDR3, the DNA is TGCAGCGTTGCTGGGGGGTCGCACTACGAGCAGTACTTC. The chain employs TRBV29-1 and TRBJ2-7; weak D call: TRBD2 (6 bases). Germline lookup yields CDR1 SQVTM and CDR2 ANQGSEA. This CDR3 is 13 amino acids long. Trimming shortened V by 4 bases and J by 3 bases, and 13 bases separated the two germline ends.

CDR3 in DNA: TGTGCCACCAGCAGATTCGGCCTAAGACAGGCCTCCGGGGCCAAAAACATTCAGTACTTC. Translation: CATSRFGLRQASGAKNIQYF. This chain connects TRBV15 to TRBJ2-4; D perhaps matches TRBD1 (6 bases). This CDR3 has 20 residues. Deletions cut 2 bases from V and 1 base from J, with 24 bases between. CDR1 is LNHNV and CDR2 is YYDKDF in the germline V gene (reference sequence). The full variable domain, in which reference TRBV15 and TRBJ2-4 provide the parts outside the CDR3, is DAMVIQNPRYQVTQFGKPVTLSCSQTLNHNVMYWYQQKSSQAPKLLFHYYDKDFNNEADTPDNFQSRRPNTSFCFLDIRSPGLGDTAMYLCATSRFGLRQASGAKNIQYFGAGTRLSVL.

The V and J genes are TRBV6-5 and TRBJ2-3; 7 nucleotides align to TRBD2. Germline V gives CDR1 MNHEY, CDR2 SVGAGI. V lost 6 bases and J lost 1; bases outside the gene matches: 7. The CDR3 runs to 15 residues. In DNA form, the CDR3 reads TGTGCCAGCAGCCGGACTAGAGATCGCACAGATACGCAGTATTTT. Amino acids: CASSRTRDRTDTQYF.

V is TRBV3-1 (or the pseudogene TRBV3-2) and J is TRBJ2-4; D is perhaps TRBD1 or TRBD2 (5 bases each). Germline V gene data show CDR1 as LGHDT and CDR2 as YNNKEL (reference sequence). The V and J ends lost 0 bases and 5 bases respectively, with 5 bases between them. This CDR3 contains 13 residues. This CDR3 reads CASSQEGENIQYF. CDR3 DNA: TGTGCCAGCAGCCAAGAGGGGGAAAACATTCAGTACTTC.

This clone was seen a single time. Other DNA sequences from this sample encode an identical CDR3 as well. The chain links TRBV5-1 to TRBJ2-2; D is uncertain. The CDR3 totals 11 residues. V lost 5 bases, J lost 3 bases, and 2 bases lay in between. Germline loops: CDR1 SGHRS, CDR2 YFSETQ. CDR3 protein: CASSYTGELFF. In nucleotides, the CDR3 is TGCGCCAGCAGTTACACCGGGGAGCTGTTTTTT. Together with reference TRBV5-1 and TRBJ2-2, the CDR3 gives the full variable domain: KAGVTQTPRYLIKTRGQQVTLSCSPISGHRSVSWYQQTPGQGLQFLFEYFSETQRNKGNFPGRFSGRQFSNSRSEMNVSTLELGDSALYLCASSYTGELFFGEGSRLTVL.

The table lists this clone with a count of one. This chain links TRBV7-9 with TRBJ2-7; perhaps TRBD1 as D (5 bases). Germline CDR1 and CDR2: SEHNR and FQNEAQ (reference sequence). Trimming stripped 5 bases from V and 4 bases from J, with 24 bases between. CDR3 length equals 17 residues. This CDR3 reads CASSPSVAGWGVYEQYF. The CDR3 DNA follows: TGTGCCAGCAGCCCAAGCGTAGCAGGGTGGGGTGTATACGAGCAGTACTTC.

This clone was counted once. This chain uses TRBV2 with TRBJ1-5, with TRBD1 as a possible D gene (6 bases). The V gene lost 6 bases and the J gene lost 1 base, with 10 bases spanning the gap. The germline gives CDR1 SNHLY, CDR2 FYNNEI. This CDR3 region has 14 residues. Here the CDR3 DNA reads TGTGCCAGCAGAGGGGGAGGGAGCAATCAGCCCCAGCATTTT. The encoded protein is CASRGGGSNQPQHF.

Here the CDR3 DNA reads TGTGCCAGCAGTTTCTCCAGATCTACTAAGAGAACCCAGTACTTC. This codes for CASSFSRSTKRTQYF. The chain couples TRBV28 to TRBJ2-5; no clear D gene. The CDR3 contains 15 residues. Trimming left V 3 bases short and J 8 bases short, with 19 bases between. Germline V gene data show CDR1 as MDHEN and CDR2 as SYDVKM.

V and J are TRBV9 and TRBJ1-1, with TRBD1 identical over 7 bases. V dropped 4 bases and J dropped 5; count of bases not matched to a gene: 5. CDR3 size: 13 residues. Germline lookup yields CDR1 SGDLS and CDR2 YYNGEE. The CDR3 coding sequence is TGTGCCAGCAGCCCCAGGGGGTGGACTGAAGCTTTCTTT. Translating gives CASSPRGWTEAFF.